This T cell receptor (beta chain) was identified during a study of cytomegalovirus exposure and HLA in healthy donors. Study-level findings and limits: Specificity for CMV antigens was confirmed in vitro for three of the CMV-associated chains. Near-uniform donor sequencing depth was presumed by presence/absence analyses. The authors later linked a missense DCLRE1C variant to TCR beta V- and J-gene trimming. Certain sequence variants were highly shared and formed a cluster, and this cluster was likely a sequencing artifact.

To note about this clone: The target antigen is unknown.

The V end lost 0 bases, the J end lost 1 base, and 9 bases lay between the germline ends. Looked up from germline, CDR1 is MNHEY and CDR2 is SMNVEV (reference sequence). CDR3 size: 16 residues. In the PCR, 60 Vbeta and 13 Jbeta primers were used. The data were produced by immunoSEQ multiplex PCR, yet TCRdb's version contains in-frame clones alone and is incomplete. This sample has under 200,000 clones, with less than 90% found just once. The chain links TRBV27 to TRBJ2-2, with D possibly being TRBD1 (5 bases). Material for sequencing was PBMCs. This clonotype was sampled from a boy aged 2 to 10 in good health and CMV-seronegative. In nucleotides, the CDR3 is TGTGCCAGCAGTTTATCGAGCCAGGGGAACACCGGGGAGCTGTTTTTT. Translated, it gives CASSLSSQGNTGELFF.